A single sample is the source of the 17 T cell receptor beta chains below, sequenced in a study of tissue T cells after allogeneic stem cell transplantation. Data came from immunoSEQ multiplex PCR; TCRdb stores just in-frame clones and leaves some out. The table lists about 5,200 clones, more than 60% of them singletons. The sequenced sample was tissue from the colon, obtained at autopsy. The receptors here all came from a female donor older than 55 with lung cancer.

The genes are TRBV19 and TRBJ2-7; D is unresolved. Germline CDR1 reads LNHDA; CDR2 reads SQIVND (reference sequence). This CDR3 is 14 amino acids long. V dropped 5 bases and J dropped 0 bases, with 11 bases sitting between them. CDR3 sequence (DNA): TGTGCCAGTAGTTCTTCTTGGCCCTCCTACGAGCAGTACTTC. Residues: CASSSSWPSYEQYF.

This rearrangement joins TRBV12-3 or TRBV12-4 to TRBJ2-7; D might be TRBD1 or TRBD2, each matching 5 bases. Trimming stripped 5 bases from V and 6 bases from J, with 11 bases between. The CDR3 totals 12 residues. CDR3 in DNA: TGTGCCAGCAGTCCCGGGGCCCGCGAGCAGTACTTC. Protein sequence: CASSPGAREQYF.

The count of this clone is one. This chain links TRBV5-4 with TRBJ2-3, with D hard to call. The CDR3 has 15 amino acids. V lost 3 bases to trimming and J lost 1 base, with 12 bases between them. The germline gives CDR1 SGHNT, CDR2 YYREEE (reference sequence). The CDR3 DNA reads as TGTGCCAGCAGCTCCCTGGGAAGTGGCACAGATACGCAGTATTTT. Translating gives CASSSLGSGTDTQYF.

The genes are TRBV18 and TRBJ2-5; 10 nucleotides agree with TRBD1. This CDR3 has 15 residues. V trimming: 4 bases; J trimming: 5 bases; junction bases outside the gene matches: 7. Germline assignment: CDR1 KGHSH and CDR2 LQKENI. CDR3 sequence reads: CASSHRDRGGETQYF. CDR3 nucleotides: TGTGCCAGCTCACATCGGGACAGGGGAGGGGAGACCCAGTACTTC. Filled out from reference TRBV18 and TRBJ2-5, the complete variable domain reads NAGVMQNPRHLVRRRGQEARLRCSPMKGHSHVYWYRQLPEEGLKFMVYLQKENIIDESGMPKERFSAEFPKEGPSILRIQQVVRGDSAAYFCASSHRDRGGETQYFGPGTRLLVL.

V and J are TRBV5-1 and TRBJ1-1, with D unclear. The germline V gene encodes CDR1 SGHRS and CDR2 YFSETQ. V lost 0 bases to trimming and J lost 5 bases, with 8 bases between them. CDR3 length equals 13 residues. The CDR3 protein is CASSLVEATEAFF. In DNA form, the CDR3 reads TGCGCCAGCAGCTTGGTCGAGGCAACTGAAGCTTTCTTT. The full variable domain, with the rest looked up from reference TRBV5-1 and TRBJ1-1, is KAGVTQTPRYLIKTRGQQVTLSCSPISGHRSVSWYQQTPGQGLQFLFEYFSETQRNKGNFPGRFSGRQFSNSRSEMNVSTLELGDSALYLCASSLVEATEAFFGQGTRLTVV.

The genes are TRBV19 and TRBJ2-5; D tentatively fits TRBD1 or TRBD2 (6 bases each). This CDR3 contains 13 residues. In germline, CDR1 is LNHDA, CDR2 SQIVND (reference sequence). V was pared by 3 bases and J by 5 bases, with 10 bases between. This CDR3 is CASSIEGGETQYF. DNA for the CDR3: TGTGCCAGTAGTATTGAAGGGGGGGAGACCCAGTACTTC.

The chain is built from TRBV9 and TRBJ2-2; D is tentatively TRBD1 or TRBD2 (5 bases each). Germline CDR1 and CDR2: SGDLS and YYNGEE. Trimming cost V 3 bases and J 0 bases, with 15 bases left between them. The CDR3 is 17 amino acids. The CDR3, as DNA: TGTGCCAGCAGCGACAGACATGGGGGTTCGAACACCGGGGAGCTGTTTTTT. Its protein is CASSDRHGGSNTGELFF.

V is TRBV24-1 and J is TRBJ2-7, with D perhaps TRBD1 or TRBD2 (6 bases each). The V gene lost 9 bases and the J gene lost 2 bases, with 13 bases spanning the gap. This CDR3 has 13 residues. Per the germline V gene, CDR1 is KGHDR and CDR2 is SFDVKD. The CDR3 region has the DNA TGTGCCACCTCAGGAGGGGGAGCCTACGAGCAGTACTTC. Protein product: CATSGGGAYEQYF.

The gene calls are TRBV10-2 and TRBJ2-3; no firm D call. The CDR3 length is 17 residues. V was clipped by 8 bases and J by 3 bases, with 24 bases between them. In germline, CDR1 is WSHSY, CDR2 SAAADI. CDR3 residues: CASASVAATPATDTQYF. In DNA form, the CDR3 reads TGCGCCAGCGCCTCGGTAGCAGCGACCCCAGCGACAGATACGCAGTATTTT.

The chain joins TRBV19 to TRBJ2-5; 15 bases are shared with TRBD2. This CDR3 is 16 amino acids long. Germline-derived CDR1 and CDR2 are LNHDA and SQIVND (reference sequence). The J segment lost 5 bases and the V segment lost 5 bases, leaving 6 bases of the junction unmatched. The CDR3 coding sequence is TGTGCCAGTAGTCCGCGGACTAGCGGGAGGGGGGAGACCCAGTACTTC. Its translation: CASSPRTSGRGETQYF.

This clone has a handful of counts. This rearrangement joins TRBV7-9 to TRBJ1-6; 10 nucleotides match TRBD1. CDR3 length: 15 amino acids. Per the germline V gene, CDR1 is SEHNR and CDR2 is FQNEAQ (reference sequence). V lost 1 base to trimming and J lost 14 bases; unmatched junction nucleotides: 8. The CDR3 sequence: CASSLETGGQRSLHF. The CDR3 coding sequence is TGTGCCAGCAGCTTAGAGACAGGGGGCCAGAGGTCCCTCCACTTT. The complete variable domain, with remaining parts taken from reference TRBV7-9 and TRBJ1-6, reads DTGVSQNPRHKITKRGQNVTFRCDPISEHNRLYWYRQTLGQGPEFLTYFQNEAQLEKSRLLSDRFSAERPKGSFSTLEIQRTEQGDSAMYLCASSLETGGQRSLHFGNGTRLTVT.

This clone rates as medium-sized (0.01 to 0.1%). The chain carries TRBV6-5 and TRBJ1-2; TRBD1 matches at 9 bases. Germline-derived CDR1 and CDR2 are MNHEY and SVGAGI. This CDR3 region has 15 residues. J was trimmed by 3 bases and V by 5 bases; bases with no gene match: 7. CDR3 protein: CASSTTTGGYYGYTF. The CDR3 region has the DNA TGTGCCAGCAGTACCACCACAGGGGGCTACTATGGCTACACCTTC.

This rearrangement joins TRBV19 to TRBJ1-1, with D hard to call. CDR1 LNHDA and CDR2 SQIVND come from the germline V gene (reference sequence). V lost 5 bases to trimming and J lost 2 bases, with 9 bases between them. The length of the CDR3 is 13 residues. CDR3 region: CASSSRANTEAFF. CDR3 in DNA: TGTGCCAGTAGTTCCCGGGCCAACACTGAAGCTTTCTTT.

The genes are TRBV14 and TRBJ1-1; D gene unclear. From germline, CDR1 is SGHDN and CDR2 FVKESK. V was shortened by 4 bases and J by 2 bases, with 8 bases between the two germline ends. The CDR3 is 13 residues long. DNA for the CDR3: TGTGCCAGCAGCCTCGGCCTTAACACTGAAGCTTTCTTT. It yields the protein CASSLGLNTEAFF.

There are a few counts of this clone. The V call is TRBV2, the J call TRBJ1-2; TRBD1 matches 12 bases. Germline values: CDR1 SNHLY, CDR2 FYNNEI. With 8 bases clipped from V and 4 bases from J, the junction kept 2 bases outside the gene matches. CDR3 length: 13 amino acids. The CDR3 here is CASGDRGPYGYTF. For the CDR3, the DNA is TGTGCCAGCGGGGACAGGGGGCCCTATGGCTACACCTTC. Variable domain in full (rest from reference TRBV2 and TRBJ1-2): EPEVTQTPSHQVTQMGQEVILRCVPISNHLYFYWYRQILGQKVEFLVSFYNNEISEKSEIFDDQFSVERPDGSNFTLKIRSTKLEDSAMYFCASGDRGPYGYTFGSGTRLTVV.

The chain recombines TRBV19 with TRBJ2-7; D is unclear. V was shortened by 3 bases and J by 2 bases, with 11 bases between the two germline ends. Germline values: CDR1 LNHDA, CDR2 SQIVND (reference sequence). This CDR3 region has 14 residues. CDR3 nucleotides: TGTGCCAGTAGTATTGCGGCGGAGACCTACGAGCAGTACTTC. The encoded protein is CASSIAAETYEQYF.

CDR3 amino acids: CASSFSSTNYGYTF. The CDR3 DNA is TGTGCCAGCAGTTTTTCCAGCACCAACTATGGCTACACCTTC. The gene calls are TRBV27 and TRBJ1-2; D call uncertain. V lost 3 bases, J lost 2 bases, and 10 bases lay in between. Germline V lookup: CDR1 MNHEY, CDR2 SMNVEV (reference sequence). The CDR3 consists of 14 residues.